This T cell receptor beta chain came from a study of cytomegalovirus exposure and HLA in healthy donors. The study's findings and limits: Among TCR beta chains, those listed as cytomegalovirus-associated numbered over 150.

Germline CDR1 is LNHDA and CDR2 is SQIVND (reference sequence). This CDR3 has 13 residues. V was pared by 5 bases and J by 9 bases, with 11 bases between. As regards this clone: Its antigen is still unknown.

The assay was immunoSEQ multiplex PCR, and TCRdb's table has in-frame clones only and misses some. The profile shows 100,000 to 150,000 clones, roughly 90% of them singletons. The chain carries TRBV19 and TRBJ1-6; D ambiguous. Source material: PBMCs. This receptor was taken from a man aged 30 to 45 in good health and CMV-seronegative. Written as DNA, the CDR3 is TGTGCCAGTAGTCCCCCCCGGTCTTCACCCCTCCACTTT. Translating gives CASSPPRSSPLHF.